The next 12 T cell receptor beta chains were all read from a single sample in a study of T cells after yellow fever vaccination. TCRdb itself ran the 5' RACE reads through MiXCR, one entry per CDR3 protein. The repertoire holds just under 600,000 distinct CDR3 sequences, less than 15% seen once, with over 13% in the top ten. The specimen was PBMCs, collected on the day of the yellow fever booster vaccination. These receptors were collected from a man aged 25-40 years who received the YFV17D yellow fever vaccine.

This clonotype has more than one count but fewer than ten. This sequence joins TRBV5-1 and TRBJ2-3; D may match TRBD1 or TRBD2 (5 bases each). In germline, CDR1 is SGHRS, CDR2 YFSETQ. This CDR3 is built from 16 residues. Trimming removed 4 bases from V and 0 bases from J, with 15 bases in between. The CDR3 sequence is CASSLGTRRSTDTQYF. DNA of the CDR3: TGCGCCAGCAGCCTAGGGACGAGACGAAGCACAGATACGCAGTATTTT.

This clonotype was counted between two and nine times. The V call is TRBV5-1, the J call TRBJ1-2; D is unresolved. Per germline, CDR1 SGHRS and CDR2 YFSETQ. The CDR3 contains 14 residues. V was shortened by 4 bases and J by 3 bases, with 13 bases between the two germline ends. The CDR3 DNA is TGCGCCAGCAGCCTATGGGCAGATGACTATGGCTACACCTTC. It yields the protein CASSLWADDYGYTF.

The gene calls are TRBV7-3 and TRBJ1-5, with D hard to call. Germline V gene lookup returns CDR1 SGHTA and CDR2 FQGTGA. CDR3 size: 14 residues. V was cut by 0 bases and J by 4 bases, with 7 bases left in between. CDR3 sequence reads: CASSLTTANQPQHF. CDR3 nucleotides: TGTGCCAGCAGCTTAACAACAGCTAATCAGCCCCAGCATTTT.

This chain joins TRBV12-3 or TRBV12-4 and TRBJ2-7; D may match TRBD1 or TRBD2 (5 bases each). V was clipped by 3 bases and J by 5 bases, with 14 bases between them. The CDR3 has 14 residues. The chain's CDR3 is CASSFRGARDEQYF. CDR3 in DNA: TGTGCCAGCAGTTTCAGAGGGGCGCGAGACGAGCAGTACTTC.

The chain combines TRBV9 with TRBJ2-1; 7 bases match TRBD2. The germline V gene encodes CDR1 SGDLS and CDR2 YYNGEE. Trimming removed 6 bases from V and 7 bases from J; junction bases left unmatched: 10. CDR3 size: 14 residues. CDR3 sequence: CASNTRGSENEQFF. In DNA, the CDR3 is TGTGCCAGCAACACGCGGGGGTCCGAAAATGAGCAGTTCTTC.

This clonotype showed up just a few times. This chain joins TRBV12-3 or TRBV12-4 and TRBJ2-6; D possibly matches TRBD1 or TRBD2 (5 bases each). Trimming pared 6 bases from V and 9 bases from J, leaving 12 bases between. The CDR3 covers 13 residues. CDR3 sequence (DNA): TGTGCCAGCAGCAAGCAGGGAGTCAACGTCCTGACTTTC. This gives the protein CASSKQGVNVLTF.

Details on this clonotype: One end of the junction fails to match germline, which may point to a read error. V gene TRBV14 combines with J gene TRBJ2-1; 7 nucleotides line up with TRBD2. Germline values: CDR1 SGHDN, CDR2 FVKESK. CDR3 length equals 14 residues. The CDR3 coding sequence is TGTGCCAGCAGCAAAGAGTGGGAGGGGAGTGAGCAGTTCTTC. Protein: CASSKEWEGSEQFF.

V gene TRBV3-1 combines with J gene TRBJ2-1; 8 bases line up with TRBD1. Germline V CDR1 and CDR2: LGHDT, YNNKEL (reference sequence). The V segment lost 5 bases and the J segment 6 bases; nucleotides outside the gene matches: 6. This CDR3 spans 14 amino acids. The CDR3, as DNA: TGTGCCAGCAGCTCACCCGGACAGGGCAATGAGCAGTTCTTC. Encoded protein: CASSSPGQGNEQFF.

The chain couples TRBV6-2 or TRBV6-3 to TRBJ2-1, with 7 bases lining up with TRBD1. V gave up 2 bases and J gave up 7 bases; unmatched junction bases: 11. The germline CDR1 and CDR2 sequences are MNHEY and SVGEGT. The CDR3 sequence is 16 residues long. The CDR3 DNA follows: TGTGCCAGCAGTTACGGGAACAGGGGTTGGTTAAATGAGCAGTTCTTC. Residues: CASSYGNRGWLNEQFF.

This clonotype appeared a few times. The chain carries TRBV15 and TRBJ2-1; 8 positions agree with TRBD2. Germline V gene lookup returns CDR1 LNHNV and CDR2 YYDKDF (reference sequence). This CDR3 contains 15 residues. J gave up 9 bases and V 0 bases, and 7 bases lay outside the gene matches. The CDR3 loop reads CATSRDPGAGGEQFF. As DNA, the CDR3 is TGTGCCACCAGCAGAGATCCAGGGGCGGGAGGTGAGCAGTTCTTC.

This clonotype turned up a few times. This chain connects TRBV5-1 to TRBJ1-1; D gene unclear. The CDR3 runs 15 residues. In germline, CDR1 is SGHRS, CDR2 YFSETQ. The V and J ends lost 0 bases and 1 base respectively, with 10 bases between them. The DNA of the CDR3 is TGCGCCAGCAGCTTGGCCCTAGGGCAGAACACTGAAGCTTTCTTT. Its protein is CASSLALGQNTEAFF. The complete variable domain, with remaining parts taken from reference TRBV5-1 and TRBJ1-1, reads KAGVTQTPRYLIKTRGQQVTLSCSPISGHRSVSWYQQTPGQGLQFLFEYFSETQRNKGNFPGRFSGRQFSNSRSEMNVSTLELGDSALYLCASSLALGQNTEAFFGQGTRLTVV.

The V call is TRBV5-1, the J call TRBJ2-1, with 13 nucleotides matching TRBD2. CDR3 length: 15 residues. Germline trimming cut 6 bases from V and 5 bases from J; bases unmatched to any gene: 5. The germline CDR1 and CDR2 sequences are SGHRS and YFSETQ. Here the CDR3 DNA reads TGCGCCAGCACGGTCGGGACTAGCGGGAACAATGAGCAGTTCTTC. This sequence encodes CASTVGTSGNNEQFF.